The 9 T cell receptor beta chains reported below all come from one sample, sequenced in a study of T cell responses to AZD1222 COVID-19 vaccine. The data were produced by immunoSEQ multiplex PCR, yet TCRdb's version contains in-frame clones alone and is incomplete. This table holds 99,000 or so clones, around nine tenths found once. Sequenced material: peripheral blood, taken 28 days after the second dose of the MenACWY control vaccine. The receptors derive from an adult who received the MenACWY meningococcal vaccine as a control.

V is TRBV5-5 and J is TRBJ2-2; tentative D call: TRBD1 (5 bases). Germline V CDR1 and CDR2: SGHKS, YYEKEE (reference sequence). V was shortened by 0 bases and J by 4 bases, with 10 bases between the two germline ends. This CDR3 contains 15 residues. CDR3 amino acids: CASSLVGRGTGELFF. The CDR3 DNA reads TGTGCCAGCAGCTTGGTGGGGCGAGGCACCGGGGAGCTGTTTTTT.

The chain has TRBV25-1 and TRBJ1-2; 10 nucleotides match TRBD1. CDR1 is MGHDK, CDR2 SYGVNS, per germline. This CDR3 contains 16 residues. Trimming took 4 bases from V and 4 from J; bases not matched to a gene: 9. The CDR3 coding sequence is TGTGCCAGCAGTGGACCGGGACAGGGGACGGGCTATGGCTACACCTTC. This translates into CASSGPGQGTGYGYTF.

In nucleotides, the CDR3 is TGTGCCAGTAGGAGCGCAGGACAAGACTACGAGCAGTACTTC. Protein sequence: CASRSAGQDYEQYF. The chain joins TRBV19 to TRBJ2-7, with D maybe TRBD1 (5 bases). The CDR3 is made up of 14 amino acids. Germline CDR1 is LNHDA and CDR2 is SQIVND (reference sequence). Between the trimmed V and J ends, which lost 6 bases and 3 bases, there was a span of 15 bases.

The chain recombines TRBV5-1 with TRBJ1-2, with a possible D match to TRBD1 (5 bases). V lost 3 bases and J lost 4, with 13 bases in between. Germline assignment: CDR1 SGHRS and CDR2 YFSETQ. The CDR3 totals 14 residues. The CDR3 DNA is TGCGCCAGCAGCTCATCTCCCGGGGCCTATGGCTACACCTTC. It specifies CASSSSPGAYGYTF.

To note about this clone: The sample carries other DNA sequences with the same CDR3. The V and J genes are TRBV20-1 and TRBJ2-7, with D possibly TRBD1 on 5 matching bases. The CDR3 runs to 11 residues. The germline CDR1 and CDR2 sequences are DFQATT and SNEGSKA (reference sequence). Trimming took off 6 bases at V and 0 bases at J, with 6 bases between the two ends. The CDR3 region is CSARDSYEQYF. CDR3 bases: TGCAGTGCCAGGGACTCCTACGAGCAGTACTTC.

V is TRBV3-1 (or the pseudogene TRBV3-2) and J is TRBJ1-3; D gene ambiguous. The germline V gene encodes CDR1 LGHDT and CDR2 YNNKEL (reference sequence). The CDR3 sequence is 15 residues long. V gave up 0 bases and J gave up 1 base, with 7 bases separating them. CDR3 nucleotide sequence: TGTGCCAGCAGCCAAGATCGGGCATCTGGAAACACCATATATTTT. As protein: CASSQDRASGNTIYF.

The rearrangement links TRBV27 to TRBJ1-6; 7 bases match TRBD1. From germline, CDR1 is MNHEY and CDR2 SMNVEV (reference sequence). V lost 4 bases and J lost 12; bases outside the gene matches: 9. The CDR3 length is 14 residues. This chain's CDR3 is CASSSGQLVLPLHF. The CDR3 DNA reads as TGTGCCAGCAGTTCGGGACAGTTAGTGTTACCCCTCCACTTT.

The J gene is TRBJ2-7, the V gene TRBV5-1; possible D gene TRBD1, 7 bases. Trimming stripped 4 bases from V and 2 bases from J, with 19 bases between. Germline-derived CDR1 and CDR2 are SGHRS and YFSETQ. This CDR3 comprises 16 residues. The CDR3 region is CASSLQGGATTYEQYF. CDR3 DNA: TGCGCCAGCAGCCTCCAGGGGGGTGCAACCACCTACGAGCAGTACTTC.

The chain has TRBV7-9 and TRBJ2-2, with TRBD2 matching 10 bases. This CDR3 is built from 15 residues. Germline CDR1 SEHNR, CDR2 FQNEAQ (reference sequence). The trim removed 4 bases at V and 5 bases at J, leaving 4 bases unmatched. DNA of the CDR3: TGTGCCAGCAGCTCTAGCGGGGGTATTACCGGGGAGCTGTTTTTT. The encoded protein is CASSSSGGITGELFF.